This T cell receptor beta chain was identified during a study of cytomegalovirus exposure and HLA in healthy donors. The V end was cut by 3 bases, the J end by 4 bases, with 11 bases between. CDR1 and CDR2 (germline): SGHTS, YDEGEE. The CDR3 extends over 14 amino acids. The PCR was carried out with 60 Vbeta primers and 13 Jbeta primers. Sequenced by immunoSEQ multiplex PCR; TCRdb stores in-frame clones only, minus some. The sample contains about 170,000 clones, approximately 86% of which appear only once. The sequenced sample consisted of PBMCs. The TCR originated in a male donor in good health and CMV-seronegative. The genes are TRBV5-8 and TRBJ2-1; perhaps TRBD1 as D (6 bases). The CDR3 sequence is CASSSLTGYNEQFF. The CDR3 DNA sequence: TGTGCCAGCAGCTCCCTGACAGGTTACAATGAGCAGTTCTTC.